The sequence of this TCR beta chain was determined in a study of blood T cell repertoires in COVID-19 (dated by TCRdb to the early 2020s). Context from the whole study: Collaborator samples came from the United States, Italy and Spain and covered acute and convalescent phases of COVID-19. The prospective study material was composed of cDNA or gDNA derived from T cells, B-cell-depleted T cells, or PBMCs. The dataset comprised deeply sampled blood TCRbeta repertoires from subjects exposed to, actively infected with, or recovered from COVID-19. The repertoires were released in a freely available public database meant as a resource for research on the immune response to SARS-CoV-2. The samples were drawn from two sources: the first 160 participants of the ongoing ImmuneRACE study, and about 1,300 subjects contributed by 6 global collaborators. The sample metadata nearly always contained a de-identified subject ID, COVID-19 status, age in years and sex. Where HLA class I and class II types were available, the types were taken from metadata supplied by the sample provider, not from assay-based typing.

On this clone itself: The antigen it recognizes is unknown. Base quality data are lacking; no much larger clone is found one base away.

In Seattle, one collaborating source enrolled patients while the infection was active and tracked those patients longitudinally over the course of disease. Each collaborating institution followed its own protocols to collect whole blood in K2EDTA tubes. For TCRbeta analysis, collaborators shipped samples as frozen whole blood, isolated PBMCs, or DNA extracted from either of those sample types. Broad study findings and their caveats: The amount of clinical and demographic metadata varied by source and participant and was provided uncurated.

V and J are trimmed by 3 bases and 4 bases, and the gene matches miss 7 bases of the junction. The CDR3, cysteine through phenylalanine, is 15 amino acids long. Left in the record is the CDR3 DNA by itself, 45 bases read in frame from the first base. CDR1 MNHNS and CDR2 SASEGT are derived from the germline V gene. TCRbeta CDR3 regions were amplified from genomic DNA using the immunoSEQ Assay, a bias-controlled multiplex PCR. The study's processing was this. The number of nucleated cells in each sample was estimated by amplification of reference gene primers within the assay. To quantify the absolute abundance of each unique TCRbeta CDR3 rearrangement, sequence reads were collapsed and filtered. For each sample, productive Simpson clonality was calculated as the square root of Simpson's diversity index across productive rearrangements. Drawn from immuneACCESS, this table holds only the in-frame rearrangements with V and J called that TCRdb kept. Clones are partly lost; checked studies trace under half to an unresolved V gene and leave the rest unexplained. V, J and clone size were drawn from that table, and D and trimming were deduced from the DNA. This sample comprises 250,000 to 350,000 clones, roughly 80% of them detected only once. The ten most abundant clones make up roughly 1.6% of the sample.

This sequence originates from a human donor with COVID-19, enrolled during active disease. The donor label of this sample is uncertain. This receptor chain uses TRBV6-1 and TRBJ2-3; TRBD1 lines up with 7 middle nucleotides. Material for sequencing was peripheral blood. Here the CDR3 is given as CASSDTGEISDTQYF. The nucleotides read TGTGCCAGCAGTGATACAGGGGAAATATCAGATACGCAGTATTTT.